The rows below give T cell receptor beta chains drawn from one sample of a study of T cell clonotyping in hematopoietic cell transplantation. Here immunoSEQ multiplex PCR was the method, and the copy in TCRdb shows in-frame clones only, minus some. The sample contains about 8,700 clones, about 97% of which appear only once. Sequenced here: peripheral blood mononuclear cells, sampled 100 days after allogeneic stem cell transplant. The receptors here all came from a male patient aged 55-69 years who had an allogeneic stem cell transplant from a related donor, so the T cells may come from the graft donor. Some clones in this sample may be carry-over from other donors' samples. The CDR3 runs from the conserved cysteine through the conserved F or W.

>TRBV18
CASSPPGDRYGYTF
>TRBV6-1
CASSEAETGPSGANVLTF
>TRBV7-8
CASSSRQGGGPTNEKLFF
>TRBV7-6
CASSLTGQNTEAFF
>TRBV28
CASHAGGESSYEQYF
>TRBV19
CASSEQGRQPQHF
>TRBV14
CASSLGTVMNTEAFF
>TRBV7-9
CASSEYRARDVTDTQYF
>TRBV4-3
CASSQVSGPGQKNIQYF
>TRBV19
CASSITPHPLKETQYF
>TRBV28
CASTLRAGALSGNTIYF
>TRBV9
CASSVAGQGGQETQYF
>TRBV5-6
CASSRDRGSGKLFF
>TRBV7-3
CASSAAGGGEPQHF
>TRBV6-1
CASSVRDRGYQETQYF
>TRBV5-1
CASSLSGSDNYGYTF
>TRBV15
CATSREPGQGRLGYTF
>TRBV7-9
CASSSLYTEAFF